Only a few counts were recorded for the clone carrying this TCR beta chain. The sample is drawn from a study of patients and donors after allogeneic stem cell transplantation. Deletions cut 1 base from V and 2 bases from J, with 9 bases between. From germline, CDR1 is LGHNA and CDR2 YSLEER. The CDR3 covers 16 residues. TCRdb recomputed calls from the RT-PCR reads with MiXCR, one row per CDR3 protein. Of roughly 880,000 distinct CDR3 sequences in the sample, roughly 18% were seen once. The specimen sequenced was blood, either unsorted or a sorted T cell fraction (not recorded which). V usage is TRBV4-3 and J usage is TRBJ2-6, with D hard to call. The TCR was taken from a human donor who was either an allogeneic HSCT recipient or a stem cell or donor lymphocyte infusion donor (not recorded which). It is not recorded whose cells these are; they may come from a transplant donor. CDR3 region: CASSQAVGAGANVLTF. For the CDR3, the DNA is TGCGCCAGCAGCCAAGCTGTCGGTGCTGGGGCCAACGTCCTGACTTTC.